These T cell receptor beta chains were read from a single sample in a study of cytomegalovirus exposure and HLA in healthy donors. Assay: immunoSEQ multiplex PCR; the TCRdb copy retains only in-frame clones and omits some. The sample yields around 170,000 clones, over 75% seen once. Sequences were obtained from PBMCs. Source of these receptors: a man aged 35 to 55 in good health and CMV-seropositive. Both conserved end residues are part of each CDR3. D genes are given only for firm matches. Size is omitted from some rows. Given values are once, few, many or a class for expanded clones.

d_call	v_call	j_call	clone_size	cdr3_length	cdr3_nt	cdr3_aa
TRBD2	TRBV19	TRBJ2-3	.	14	TGTGCCAGTACGGGCGGGGGGGCCTTAGATACGCAGTATTTT	CASTGGGALDTQYF
.	TRBV5-1	TRBJ1-2	once	16	TGCGCCAGCAGCTTGGTAGCATCGGGTCAGTACTATGGCTACACCTTC	CASSLVASGQYYGYTF
.	TRBV4-3	TRBJ1-2	.	15	TGCGCCAGCAGCCAAGAGGCGGGGGGAGCCGGCGGCTACACCTTC	CASSQEAGGAGGYTF
.	TRBV9	TRBJ2-1	.	15	TGTGCCAGCAGCGGGGGGCATCCTGCGTACAATGAGCAGTTCTTC	CASSGGHPAYNEQFF
.	TRBV4-3	TRBJ1-2	.	16	TGCGCCAGCAGCCAAGATCCGATGCAGGCCGGGATTGTCTACACCTTC	CASSQDPMQAGIVYTF
.	TRBV6-5	TRBJ2-7	.	14	TGTGCCAGCAGTTCCGGGAGTTACTCCTACGAGCAGTACTTC	CASSSGSYSYEQYF
.	TRBV5-1	TRBJ1-1	.	17	TGCGCCAGCAGCTTGGTGGTTGGGGGCAGGGGGAACACTGAAGCTTTCTTT	CASSLVVGGRGNTEAFF
.	TRBV6-5	TRBJ2-7	.	11	TGTGCCAGCGGGCAAACCTACGAGCAGTACTTC	CASGQTYEQYF
TRBD1	TRBV7-2	TRBJ1-5	.	18	TGTGCCAGCAGCACTCGACCCGGGACAGGGAGTAGCAATCAGCCCCAGCATTTT	CASSTRPGTGSSNQPQHF
TRBD1	TRBV19	TRBJ2-4	.	16	TGTGCCAGTAGTATCTTGCCAGGGGGTCCCAAAAACATTCAGTACTTC	CASSILPGGPKNIQYF
.	TRBV21-1	TRBJ2-1	.	9	TGTGCCAGCAGGAGGGAGCAGTTCTTC	CASRREQFF
.	TRBV10-3	TRBJ1-2	once	11	TGTGCCATCAGTGTACAGCATGGCTACACCTTC	CAISVQHGYTF
.	TRBV7-9	TRBJ1-4	.	12	TGTTCCAGCAGCTTAATGCAGGGAAAGCTGTTTTTT	CSSSLMQGKLFF
.	TRBV9	TRBJ2-2	.	15	TGTGCCAGCAGCGTGGATGGACAAAGGTCCGGGGAGCTGTTTTTT	CASSVDGQRSGELFF
TRBD2	TRBV9	TRBJ2-1	.	16	TGTGCCAGCAGCGTAAGGGGGACTAGCGGGGGGGTAGAGCAGTTCTTC	CASSVRGTSGGVEQFF
TRBD2	TRBV6-6	TRBJ2-1	.	15	TGTGCCAGCAGCCCCTCGGGCGGGGGGTACAATGAGCAGTTCTTC	CASSPSGGGYNEQFF
.	TRBV19	TRBJ1-2	.	12	TGTGCCAGCTCAAAGGGGATATATGGCTACACCTTC	CASSKGIYGYTF
.	TRBV5-1	TRBJ1-1	.	14	TGCGCCAGCAGATTCAGGGGAGGGGACACTGAAGCTTTCTTT	CASRFRGGDTEAFF
.	TRBV11-3	TRBJ2-1	.	15	TGTGCCAGCAGCTTGGGCAGGGTTTCCTACAATGAGCAGTTCTTC	CASSLGRVSYNEQFF
.	TRBV28	TRBJ1-1	.	11	TGTGCCAGCAGTTTGAGGACTGAAGCTTTCTTT	CASSLRTEAFF
TRBD2	TRBV28	TRBJ2-5	.	16	TGTGCCAGCAGTTCTTCTAGCGGGGGGGCCTGGGAGACCCAGTACTTC	CASSSSSGGAWETQYF
TRBD2	TRBV4-1	TRBJ2-2	.	17	TGCGCCAGCAGCCAAGAGGGGCTAGCGGCAAGTACCGGGGAGCTGTTTTTT	CASSQEGLAASTGELFF
.	TRBV6-1	TRBJ1-6	.	11	TGTGCCAGCAGTGCAGGGGCACCCCTCCACTTT	CASSAGAPLHF
TRBD2	TRBV27	TRBJ2-5	.	16	TGTGCCAGCGGAGGCCTAGCGGGGGGTTTTGAAGAGACCCAGTACTTC	CASGGLAGGFEETQYF
TRBD2	TRBV7-9	TRBJ2-4	.	15	TGTGCCAGCAGCCCGGGGAGGGGTTGGGGAAACATTCAGTACTTC	CASSPGRGWGNIQYF
.	TRBV4-3	TRBJ1-1	few	13	TGCGCCAGCAGCCAAGAAAAGAGGGCTGAAGCTTTCTTT	CASSQEKRAEAFF
TRBD2	TRBV10-3	TRBJ2-5	.	14	TGTGCCATCAGGCGGGGGGGTGAGAGAGAGACCCAGTACTTC	CAIRRGGERETQYF
TRBD1	TRBV5-6	TRBJ2-1	few	16	TGTGCCAGCAGTTCTAAACAGGGGGCCTCCTACAATGAGCAGTTCTTC	CASSSKQGASYNEQFF
.	TRBV25-1	TRBJ1-6	.	14	TGTGCCAGCAGTGAACAGGGTTATAATTCACCCCTCCACTTT	CASSEQGYNSPLHF
TRBD2	TRBV7-2	TRBJ2-3	.	16	TGTGCCAGCAGCTATTTGAAGCGGGGGGCGAAAGATACGCAGTATTTT	CASSYLKRGAKDTQYF
TRBD2	TRBV9	TRBJ2-2	.	17	TGTGCCAGCACCCCGGAGGGGCGGGGGGGAGCCACCGGGGAGCTGTTTTTT	CASTPEGRGGATGELFF
TRBD2	TRBV7-2	TRBJ2-7	.	13	TGTGCCAGCCGATGGGAGGGGCGCTACGAGCAGTACTTC	CASRWEGRYEQYF
TRBD1	TRBV9	TRBJ1-4	.	16	TGTGCCAGCAGCGGAGGGGCGGGACAGGGACACGAAAAACTGTTTTTT	CASSGGAGQGHEKLFF